One T cell receptor beta chain is described in this entry. Its antigen has not been determined. Base qualities are not provided; no much larger clone lies one nucleotide away. Each donor gave one peripheral blood draw, averaging about 120 mL, which was collected into heparinised tubes. A BD FACSAria II was used to sort naive, central memory, regulatory and stem cell-like memory CD4+ T cells with a panel that included CD45RO, CCR7, CD25, CD127, CD95 and CD27. A purity above 95% was achieved for all sorted populations. PBMCs were separated immediately by Lymphoprep density gradient centrifugation and were stained directly, without being cultured. So that batch effects would be minimized, each experiment stained and sorted samples in pairs, pairing one healthy donor with one patient. CDR1 and CDR2 were assigned from the germline V gene as ENHRY and SYGVKD. Its CDR3 holds 10 amino acids, cysteine through phenylalanine. The retained sequence is limited to the CDR3, 30 bases, with the frame set at the first base. V gives up 11 bases and J gives up 11 bases, and the segment between their germline ends measures 13 bases.

The data were taken from a study of beta chain features in type 1 diabetes (dated 2018 in TCRdb). In terms of the full investigation: No differences in mean age, gender distribution, total cell number or subset yield were found between patients and healthy donors. In the study, TCRB repertoires of sorted circulating CD4+ T cell subsets from recently diagnosed type 1 diabetes patients were compared with those of matched healthy donors. Regulatory and stem cell-like memory subsets were isolated from only 8 patients and about eight healthy donors, whereas naive and central memory subsets came from all 28 donors. A total of approximately 110,000,000 sorted cells were examined across all samples, and a strong correlation was observed between cell number per subset and RNA yield.

The entire isolated RNA was reverse transcribed using the High Capacity cDNA Reverse Transcription Kit, and thus expressed TCRB transcripts were sequenced. Deep immunoSEQ sequencing was applied to naive, central memory and regulatory T cell samples, giving an average of about 3.57 million total reads per sample. After sorted cells were lysed in RLT buffer, RNA was extracted with DNase-treated RNeasy Micro or Mini kits, with the choice depending on cell number. Each cell subset was processed on its own to prevent cross-contamination, while patient and healthy donor samples were processed together. TCRB sequences were amplified from cDNA with the immunoSEQ multiplex PCR, producing 87-bp fragments spanning the CDR3 region. The amplicons were sequenced using the Illumina HiSeq platform. In the original analysis: PCR bias was corrected computationally using synthetic template baselines, and reads within Hamming distance 2 were collapsed, with unmergeable singletons discarded. By aligning reads against IMGT, V, D and J genes, CDR3 length, and insertions or deletions at six rearrangement sites were assigned. Within each subset, clonotype counts were normalized to the number of sorted cells before true diversity and Gini coefficients were calculated with the tcR R package. The overlap coefficient, calculated on TCRB nucleotide sequences, was used to measure repertoire sharing. As a proxy for the pre-selection repertoire, out-of-frame TCRB sequences from naive cells were analyzed. TCRdb mirrors the immuneACCESS table, restricted to in-frame sequences. Some clones are absent from its copies; in checked studies, under half trace to an unresolved V gene, and the reason for the others is unknown. V and J calls and clone size are those listed in that table; D and trimming were worked out from the DNA. In this sample the table shows around 310,000 clones, approximately 11% of which occur a single time. The biggest ten clones account for around 0.015% of the sample.

Summary of the overall study and its limitations: A moderate but significant shortening of TCRB CDR3 length was observed in type 1 diabetes patients in all four CD4+ subsets. Fewer insertions and more nucleotide deletions at VDJ recombination sites were observed in patients with type 1 diabetes, implying thymic rearrangement abnormalities. Because cDNA was sequenced instead of genomic DNA, activated cells with high expression could be over-represented, although the groups did not differ in activation or CD3 levels. Because the HLA sub-analyses included only small numbers of individuals, any influence of HLA type on TCRB rearrangement was left unresolved. Naive, central memory and regulatory TCRB repertoires appeared to be more alike among patients than among healthy donors. PCR may preferentially amplify shorter templates, but because patient and control samples were amplified and corrected together, any resulting skew would affect both groups equally.

Sample: naive CD4+ T cells from blood. In the paper's terms, the cell subset or site label means: true naive CD4+ T cells. The receptor was derived from a woman in her thirties in good health. The chain is encoded by TRBV10-3 joined to TRBJ2-1; TRBD2 might be the D gene, on 5 matching bases. The DNA reads TGTGCCTTGACGGGAATAAAGCAGTTCTTC. Its protein reads: CALTGIKQFF.